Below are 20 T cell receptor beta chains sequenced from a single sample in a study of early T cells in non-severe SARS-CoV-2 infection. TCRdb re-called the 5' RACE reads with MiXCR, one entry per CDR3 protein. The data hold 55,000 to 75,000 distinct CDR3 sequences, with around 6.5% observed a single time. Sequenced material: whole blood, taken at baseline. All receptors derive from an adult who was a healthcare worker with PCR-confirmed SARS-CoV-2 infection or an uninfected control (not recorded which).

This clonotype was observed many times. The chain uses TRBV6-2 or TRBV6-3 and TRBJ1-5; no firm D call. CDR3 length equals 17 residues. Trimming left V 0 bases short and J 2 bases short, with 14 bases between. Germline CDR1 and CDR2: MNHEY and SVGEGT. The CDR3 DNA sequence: TGTGCCAGCAGTTACTCGCCTGGAGGGTTGGGCAATCAGCCCCAGCATTTT. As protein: CASSYSPGGLGNQPQHF.

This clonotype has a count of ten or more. This CDR3 reads CATSGRSGGINGYTF. DNA for the CDR3: TGTGCCACCAGCGGAAGATCCGGCGGAATCAATGGCTACACCTTC. V gene TRBV15 combines with J gene TRBJ1-2; D is unresolved. This CDR3 has 15 residues. Germline values: CDR1 LNHNV, CDR2 YYDKDF (reference sequence). V was clipped by 5 bases and J by 6 bases, with 19 bases between them.

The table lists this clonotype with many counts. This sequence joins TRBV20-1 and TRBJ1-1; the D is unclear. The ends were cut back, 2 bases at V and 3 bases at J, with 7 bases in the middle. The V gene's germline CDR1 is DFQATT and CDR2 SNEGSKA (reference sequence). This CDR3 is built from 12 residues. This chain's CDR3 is CSARSSDTEAFF. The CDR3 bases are TGCAGTGCTAGATCCAGTGACACTGAAGCTTTCTTT.

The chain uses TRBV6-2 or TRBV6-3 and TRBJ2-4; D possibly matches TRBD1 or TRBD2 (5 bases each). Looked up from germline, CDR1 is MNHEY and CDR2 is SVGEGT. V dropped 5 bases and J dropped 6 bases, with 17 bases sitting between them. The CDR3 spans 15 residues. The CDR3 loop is CASSTQTGARNIQYF. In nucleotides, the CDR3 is TGTGCCAGCAGTACACAGACCGGGGCTCGAAACATTCAGTACTTC.

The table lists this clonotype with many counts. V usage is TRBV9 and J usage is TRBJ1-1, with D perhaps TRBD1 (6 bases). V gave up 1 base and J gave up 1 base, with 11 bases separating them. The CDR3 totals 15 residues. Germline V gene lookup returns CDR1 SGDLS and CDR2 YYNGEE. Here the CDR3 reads CASSVQGWENTEAFF. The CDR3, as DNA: TGTGCCAGCAGCGTACAGGGGTGGGAGAACACTGAAGCTTTCTTT.

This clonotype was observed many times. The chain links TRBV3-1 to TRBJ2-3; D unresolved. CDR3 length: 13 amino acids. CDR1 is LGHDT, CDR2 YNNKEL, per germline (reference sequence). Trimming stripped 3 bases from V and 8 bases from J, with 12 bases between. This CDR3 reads CASSHDPSFTQYF. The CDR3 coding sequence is TGTGCCAGCAGCCACGACCCGAGTTTTACGCAGTATTTT.

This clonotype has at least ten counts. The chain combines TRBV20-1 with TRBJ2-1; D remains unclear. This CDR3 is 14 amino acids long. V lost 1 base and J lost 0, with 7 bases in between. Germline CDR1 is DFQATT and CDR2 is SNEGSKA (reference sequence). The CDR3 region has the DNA TGCAGTGCTAGAGCGACCAGCTCCTACAATGAGCAGTTCTTC. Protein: CSARATSSYNEQFF.

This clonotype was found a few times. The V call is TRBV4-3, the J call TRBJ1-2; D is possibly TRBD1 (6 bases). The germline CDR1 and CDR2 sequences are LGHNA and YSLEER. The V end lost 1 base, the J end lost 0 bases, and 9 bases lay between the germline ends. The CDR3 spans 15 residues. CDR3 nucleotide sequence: TGCGCCAGCAGCCAAGGACAGGAGACTAACTATGGCTACACCTTC. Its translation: CASSQGQETNYGYTF.

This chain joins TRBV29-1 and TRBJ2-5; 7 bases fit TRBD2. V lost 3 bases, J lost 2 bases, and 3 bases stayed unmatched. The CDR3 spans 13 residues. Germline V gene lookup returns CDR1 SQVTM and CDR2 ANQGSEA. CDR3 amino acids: CSVELAAQETQYF. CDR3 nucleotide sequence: TGCAGCGTTGAGCTAGCGGCGCAAGAGACCCAGTACTTC.

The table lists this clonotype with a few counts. This chain's CDR3 is CASSPFGVLAYEQYF. For the CDR3, the DNA is TGTGCCAGCAGCCCATTCGGGGTTCTTGCCTACGAGCAGTACTTC. The V call is TRBV3-1, the J call TRBJ2-7; perhaps TRBD2 as D (5 bases). The germline V gene has CDR1 LGHDT and CDR2 YNNKEL (reference sequence). The CDR3 totals 15 residues. With 4 bases removed from V and 2 bases from J, the gap between germline ends came to 15 bases.

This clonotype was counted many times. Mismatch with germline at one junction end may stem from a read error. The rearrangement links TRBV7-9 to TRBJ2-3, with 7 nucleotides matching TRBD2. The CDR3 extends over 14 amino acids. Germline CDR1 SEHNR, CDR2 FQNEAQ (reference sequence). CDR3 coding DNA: TGTGCCAGCAGCCTAGCGGTCAGCACAGATACGCAGTATTTT. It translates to CASSLAVSTDTQYF.

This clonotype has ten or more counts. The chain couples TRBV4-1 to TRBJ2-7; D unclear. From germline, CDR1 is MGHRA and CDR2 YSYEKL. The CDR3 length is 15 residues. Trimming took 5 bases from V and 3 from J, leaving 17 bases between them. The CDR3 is CASSLSLTGHYEQYF. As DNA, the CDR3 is TGCGCCAGCAGCTTATCGCTCACGGGCCACTACGAGCAGTACTTC.

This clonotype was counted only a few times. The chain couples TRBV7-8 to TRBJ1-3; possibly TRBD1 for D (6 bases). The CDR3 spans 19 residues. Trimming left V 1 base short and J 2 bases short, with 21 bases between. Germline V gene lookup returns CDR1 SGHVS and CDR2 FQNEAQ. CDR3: CASSLGWMGAEWAGNTIYF. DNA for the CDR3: TGTGCCAGCAGCTTAGGGTGGATGGGGGCTGAGTGGGCTGGAAACACCATATATTTT.

This chain's CDR3 is CASLQGARQPQHF. CDR3 DNA: TGTGCCAGCCTACAGGGGGCAAGGCAGCCCCAGCATTTT. The chain carries TRBV6-1 and TRBJ1-5, with 9 bases aligning to TRBD1. Trimming cost V 8 bases and J 7 bases; bases outside gene matches: 6. The length of the CDR3 is 13 residues. Germline V gene sequence: CDR1 MNHNS, CDR2 SASEGT.

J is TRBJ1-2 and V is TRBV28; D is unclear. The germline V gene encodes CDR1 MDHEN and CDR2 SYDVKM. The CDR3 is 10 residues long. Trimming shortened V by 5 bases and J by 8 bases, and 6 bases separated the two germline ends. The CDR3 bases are TGTGCCAGCAGTCGAGGCGGCTACACCTTC. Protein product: CASSRGGYTF.

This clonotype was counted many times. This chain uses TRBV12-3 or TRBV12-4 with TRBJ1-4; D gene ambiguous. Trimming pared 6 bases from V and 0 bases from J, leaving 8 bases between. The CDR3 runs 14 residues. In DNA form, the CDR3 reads TGTGCCAGCAGATACGGCTCAACTAATGAAAAACTGTTTTTT. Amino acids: CASRYGSTNEKLFF.

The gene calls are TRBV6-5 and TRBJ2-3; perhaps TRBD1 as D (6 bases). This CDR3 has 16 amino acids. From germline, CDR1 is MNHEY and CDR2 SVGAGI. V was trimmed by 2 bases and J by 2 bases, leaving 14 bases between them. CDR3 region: CASSYSQGPPTDTQYF. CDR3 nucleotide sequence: TGTGCCAGCAGTTACAGCCAGGGGCCTCCCACAGATACGCAGTATTTT.

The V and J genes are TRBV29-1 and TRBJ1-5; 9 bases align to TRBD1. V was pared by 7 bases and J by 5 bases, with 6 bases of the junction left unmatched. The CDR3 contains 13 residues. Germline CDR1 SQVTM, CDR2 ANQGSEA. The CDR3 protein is CSAQGARDQPQHF. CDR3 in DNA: TGCAGCGCACAGGGGGCTAGAGATCAGCCCCAGCATTTT.

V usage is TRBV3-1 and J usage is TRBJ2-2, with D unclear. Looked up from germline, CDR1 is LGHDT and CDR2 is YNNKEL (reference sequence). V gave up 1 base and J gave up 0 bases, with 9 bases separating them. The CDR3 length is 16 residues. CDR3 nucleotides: TGTGCCAGCAGCCAAGTTATGCTAGCGAACACCGGGGAGCTGTTTTTT. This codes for CASSQVMLANTGELFF. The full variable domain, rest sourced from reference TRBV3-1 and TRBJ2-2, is DTAVSQTPKYLVTQMGNDKSIKCEQNLGHDTMYWYKQDSKKFLKIMFSYNNKELIINETVPNRFSPKSPDKAHLNLHINSLELGDSAVYFCASSQVMLANTGELFFGEGSRLTVL.

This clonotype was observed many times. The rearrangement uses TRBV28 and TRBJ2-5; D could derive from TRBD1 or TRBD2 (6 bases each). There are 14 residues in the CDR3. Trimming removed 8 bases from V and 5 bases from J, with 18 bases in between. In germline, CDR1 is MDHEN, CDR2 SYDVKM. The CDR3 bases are TGTGCCAGCTGCACTAGCCTAAGGGGGGAGACCCAGTACTTC. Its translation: CASCTSLRGETQYF.